This T cell receptor (beta chain) originates from a study of regulatory T cells in long-lasting Graves disease. Across the study: To qualify as persistent, Graves' disease required over 5 years of antithyroid drugs with positive TSH receptor antibodies. Study-wide results and limits: The TCR repertoire of persistent Graves' patients was less diverse than that of newly diagnosed ones. Thyroid tissue was not sampled; only peripheral blood was.

The TCR beta library used iRepertoire HTBI primers with Arm-PCR amplification of CDR3. TCRdb reanalysed the multiplex PCR reads using MiXCR and keeps one entry per CDR3 protein. There are about 450,000 distinct CDR3 sequences in the sample; 23% occur only once, and roughly 26% lies in the top ten. Regarding time point: persistent/refractory GD, antithyroid drugs over 5 years with positive TRAb. Generation of the TCR library employed RNA extracted from PBMCs. At least ten counts were recorded for this clonotype. As yet, its antigen is unknown. One end of the junction fails to match germline, which may point to a read error. This sequence was found in a female donor with Graves disease. The specimen was peripheral blood mononuclear cells (PBMCs), collected when the disease was refractory, from a patient treated with antithyroid drugs.

The CDR3 spells CASSLGGPYEQYF. The CDR3 DNA reads as TGTGCCAGCAGTTTAGGGGGCCCCTACGAGCAGTACTTC. The chain joins TRBV5-1 to TRBJ2-7; 7 bases are shared with TRBD1. Germline V gene sequence: CDR1 SGHRS, CDR2 YFSETQ. CDR3 size: 13 residues.